This T cell receptor (beta chain) was identified in a study of blood T cell repertoires in COVID-19. For the study at large: The analysed material was cDNA or gDNA that came from T cells, B-cell-depleted T cells, or PBMCs.

The CDR3 contains 15 residues. With V trimmed by 6 bases and J by 4 bases, 10 bases remained unmatched. Germline CDR1 and CDR2: ENHRY and SYGVKD. Study processing details: For nucleated cells, counts were estimated from reference gene primer amplification. Method: immunoSEQ multiplex PCR; TCRdb's copy keeps in-frame clones and lacks some. D and trimming were read from the DNA, whereas the V and J calls and clone size are those reported in that table. The data contain tens of thousands of clones, roughly 92% of them singletons. This clone came up a few times. The source of this sequence is a human donor in a cohort sampled during active COVID-19. Material for sequencing was peripheral blood. The V call is TRBV10-3, the J call TRBJ1-1, with TRBD1 matching over 8 bases. Here the CDR3 reads CAIRRQGKRATEAFF. CDR3 DNA sequence: TGTGCCATCAGGAGACAGGGGAAAAGGGCCACTGAAGCTTTCTTT.